This is a list of T cell receptor beta chains from one sample in a study of T cell responses to AZD1222 COVID-19 vaccine. Here immunoSEQ multiplex PCR was the method, and the copy in TCRdb shows in-frame clones only, minus some. The repertoire holds roughly 110,000 clones, with about 91% as singletons. Sequencing was performed on peripheral blood, taken 28 days after the second AZD1222 dose. Receptor source: an adult who received the AZD1222 COVID-19 vaccine. Each CDR3 is given with its conserved first and last residue. A D gene is named only where the DNA matches it firmly.

TRBJ1-1,TRBV18,TRBD1,CASSRDGQGSAEAFF
TRBJ1-4,TRBV6-1,-,CASSEGYEVEKLFF
TRBJ2-2,TRBV19,TRBD2,CASSIGLAGGLATGELFF
TRBJ1-1,TRBV7-2,-,CASSLRGGINTEAFF
TRBJ1-1,TRBV6-2/TRBV6-3,-,CASSYENTEAFF
TRBJ1-2,TRBV13,-,CASSLRQIDYGYTF
TRBJ1-1,TRBV7-3,TRBD1,CASRDRAGTEAFF
TRBJ1-6,TRBV6-1,TRBD1,CASSEGRQGSYNSPLHF
TRBJ1-1,TRBV7-3,-,CASRPGGGTEAFF
TRBJ1-2,TRBV7-9,-,CASSLEGGEGYTF
TRBJ2-7,TRBV5-4,-,CASSLNLQGAYEQYF
TRBJ1-2,TRBV2,-,CASRRQIYGYTF
TRBJ2-1,TRBV5-6,TRBD2,CASSVGLAGGRDEQFF
TRBJ1-4,TRBV7-9,TRBD1,CASSSRQGWGEKLFF
TRBJ1-5,TRBV18,-,CASSPQTGRDQPQHF
TRBJ2-3,TRBV29-1,-,CSSTDFIDTQYF
TRBJ1-2,TRBV10-3,-,CAISEGAQPYGYTF
TRBJ2-7,TRBV27,-,CASSLSTDTKGIYEQYF
TRBJ2-3,TRBV15,-,CATSRRDPRGAPSTDTQYF
TRBJ2-3,TRBV19,TRBD2,CASTTPGASGRTDTQYF
TRBJ1-5,TRBV19,-,CASSPSGPQHF
TRBJ1-2,TRBV29-1,-,CSVEDPKQRYNYGYTF
TRBJ2-5,TRBV3-1/TRBV3-2,TRBD2,CASRTSGGETQYF
TRBJ2-1,TRBV27,-,CASSLWGGARNEQFF
TRBJ2-1,TRBV7-8,-,CASSFSYNEQFF
TRBJ2-7,TRBV28,-,CASYSSGNGGQYF
TRBJ2-5,TRBV3-1/TRBV3-2,TRBD2,CASTNAGGSETQYF
TRBJ1-1,TRBV7-9,TRBD1,CASSLVSGGTAFF
TRBJ2-2,TRBV5-5,-,CASSIPEGQDTGELFF
TRBJ1-6,TRBV2,-,CASSPGRNNSPLHF
TRBJ2-3,TRBV12-5,-,CASGADVGLRVGTQYF